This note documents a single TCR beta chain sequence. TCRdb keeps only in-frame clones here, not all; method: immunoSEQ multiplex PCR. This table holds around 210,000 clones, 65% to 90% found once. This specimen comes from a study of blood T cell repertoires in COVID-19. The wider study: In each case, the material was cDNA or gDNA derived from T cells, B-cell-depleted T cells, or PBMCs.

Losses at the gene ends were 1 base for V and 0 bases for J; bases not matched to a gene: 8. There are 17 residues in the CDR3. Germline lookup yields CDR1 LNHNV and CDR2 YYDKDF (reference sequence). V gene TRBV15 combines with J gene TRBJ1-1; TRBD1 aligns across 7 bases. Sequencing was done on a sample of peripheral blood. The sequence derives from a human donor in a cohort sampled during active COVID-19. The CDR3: CATSRGRGNIMNTEAFF. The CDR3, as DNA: TGTGCCACCAGCAGAGGCAGGGGGAACATCATGAACACTGAAGCTTTCTTT.